Included here is one T cell receptor beta chain sequence, with context. This receptor's antigen is unknown. Given a much more abundant clone one base away, this may be a read error. V sheds 5 bases and J sheds 2 bases, leaving 9 bases between their ends. CDR3 length: 13 amino acids, cysteine to phenylalanine. The kept DNA is CDR3 alone, 39 bases in frame from the first base. As encoded in the germline V gene (reference sequence), CDR1 is SSHAT while CDR2 is FNYEAQ. The donors were healthy, HIV-negative adults who had no recently reported acute infections or vaccinations. Only Caucasian adults living in Nashville, Tennessee, USA were represented among the donors. Magnetic negative selection was used to enrich CD4+ T cells, after which naive cells were positively selected on CD45RA and the negative fraction became the memory subset. Blood was obtained by leukapheresis, after which PBMCs were separated by Ficoll-Histopaque density gradient centrifugation and cryopreserved in liquid nitrogen vapor phase. Purity and quantity of every magnetically sorted T cell population were checked by analytical flow cytometry. Genomic DNA was isolated from every sorted fraction and measured by UV absorbance on a Nanodrop 2000c.

The sample belongs to a study of shared clonotypes between healthy human individuals (dated by TCRdb to the early 2020s). About the study as a whole: The cohort included a few men and two women between 18 and 49 years of age. For each donor, CD4 naive and CD4 memory were each run on three plates, CD8 naive on two plates, and CD8 memory on one plate. The study deeply sequenced blood TCR repertoires of about five healthy adults to estimate repertoire size and the extent of clonotype sharing between individuals. Different laboratories and diverse techniques were used to prepare libraries and sequence TCR repertoires, to increase sequencing depth and limit assay-specific biases. Each donor's leukapheresis produced roughly between about 0.85 and 10 billion PBMCs. Paper-wide results and their limitations: Clonotypes shared by all four sorted-subset donors showed higher generation probabilities than non-shared clonotypes. Larger estimated clonotype richness was generally found for naive subsets than for memory subsets. Pairwise subsampling led to the expectation that sequencing depth would affect the degree of clonotype sharing among donors. Sampling was limited to blood, and TCR repertoires in tissue likely differ from TCR repertoires in blood. When a few donors were compared, the shared fraction of clonotypes was roughly 4.8% for naive CD4, around 3.5% for naive CD8, more than 2% for memory CD4, and under 0.5% for memory CD8. Because the study included only a small number of donors, the genetic and exposure-history diversity represented was limited. Even with the large sequencing depth, rarefaction of the sorted-subset datasets indicated that sequencing was incomplete.

TCR CDR3 regions were amplified from genomic DNA by multiplex PCR using the deep immunoSEQ assay. Extracted genomic DNA from each cell subset was distributed evenly across all wells of several immunoSEQ 96-well plates, and each plate was treated as a replicate. For sorted subsets, each replicate PCR was loaded with 200 to 250 ng genomic DNA, equivalent to some 31,000 T cell genomes. Purified libraries were measured with a Qubit 3.0 fluorometer, size-checked on a Bioanalyzer 2100, and measured again with the KAPA Library Quantification kit. Every immunoSEQ 96-well plate was sequenced on a dedicated single-read 150-cycle Illumina NextSeq 550 flow cell. The original pipeline was this. Because the immunoSEQ output held only junctional sequences and lacked quality scores, the filtering could not match the filtering applied to full-length reads. Sequences were annotated with PyIR, a Python wrapper for IgBLAST v1.9, using IMGT germline references to assign V/J genes and CDR3. Reads with weak V/J assignments (E-value above 1e-6), missing CDR3, stop codons, out-of-frame junctions, or ambiguous translated residues were removed. V3J clonotypes were defined as sequences sharing the same inferred V gene, J gene, and CDR3 amino acid sequence. To compute the percentage overlap between repertoires, the number of shared unique clonotypes was divided by the size of the smaller repertoire. Three approaches were used to assess repertoire richness: RTK rarefaction, the Chao1 estimator, and Recon v2.1 estimates of unobserved clonotypes. For all TCRbeta clonotypes obtained by the gDNA method from several donors, generation probabilities were computed with OLGA. TCRdb took this table from immuneACCESS and kept in-frame rearrangements with V and J called. Such tables lack part of the clones; where checked against another copy, unresolved V genes explain under half of the gap, and the rest is unexplained. V and J calls and clone size come straight from that table; D and trimming were deduced from the DNA. For this sample the table gives about a million clones, of which approximately 80% were detected only once. The top ten hold almost 0.9% of the sample.

The sequence was obtained from a man in his late teens or twenties in good health. Some clones in this sample may be carry-over from other donors' samples. Rearrangement joined TRBV7-7 to TRBJ2-5, with TRBD2 tentatively as D gene (5 bases match). Source material: memory CD4+ T cells from PBMCs. The cell subset or site tag for this specimen amounts to: CD45RA-negative fraction. The CDR3: CASSVDFQETQYF. In nucleotides, the sequence is TGTGCCAGCAGCGTGGACTTTCAAGAGACCCAGTACTTC.